This T cell receptor (beta chain) appears in the sequencing data of a study of blood T cells in healthy people across ages. Overall study: Capturing about one barcoded beta molecule per two T cells was achieved by template switching. Study-level results: Considered underestimates were the diversity estimates obtained from one million T cells. The long-lived group displayed more naive CD4+ cells, plus higher diversity, than the aged donors did.

For the second PCR, which ran for about 7 to 11 cycles, a sample-barcoded 5' primer and a J-beta primer mix were used. One entry per CDR3 protein, called by TCRdb with MiXCR from the 5' RACE reads. The sample shows roughly 1,800,000 distinct CDR3 sequences, 49% of them seen only once. The authors extracted at least 5 micrograms of total RNA per sample. Notes on this clonotype: Its antigen is undetermined.

The receptor was derived from a woman between 40 and 55 years old in good health. Specimen: blood.

The DNA of the CDR3 is TGTGCCAGCAGCGCAGACAGGGGCCACGAGACCCAGTACTTC. Its translation is CASSADRGHETQYF. The rearrangement links TRBV7-2 to TRBJ2-5, with TRBD1 matching 8 bases. Germline V CDR1 and CDR2: SGHTA, FQGNSA. CDR3 length: 14 amino acids. V lost 5 bases to trimming and J lost 5 bases; unmatched junction nucleotides: 7.